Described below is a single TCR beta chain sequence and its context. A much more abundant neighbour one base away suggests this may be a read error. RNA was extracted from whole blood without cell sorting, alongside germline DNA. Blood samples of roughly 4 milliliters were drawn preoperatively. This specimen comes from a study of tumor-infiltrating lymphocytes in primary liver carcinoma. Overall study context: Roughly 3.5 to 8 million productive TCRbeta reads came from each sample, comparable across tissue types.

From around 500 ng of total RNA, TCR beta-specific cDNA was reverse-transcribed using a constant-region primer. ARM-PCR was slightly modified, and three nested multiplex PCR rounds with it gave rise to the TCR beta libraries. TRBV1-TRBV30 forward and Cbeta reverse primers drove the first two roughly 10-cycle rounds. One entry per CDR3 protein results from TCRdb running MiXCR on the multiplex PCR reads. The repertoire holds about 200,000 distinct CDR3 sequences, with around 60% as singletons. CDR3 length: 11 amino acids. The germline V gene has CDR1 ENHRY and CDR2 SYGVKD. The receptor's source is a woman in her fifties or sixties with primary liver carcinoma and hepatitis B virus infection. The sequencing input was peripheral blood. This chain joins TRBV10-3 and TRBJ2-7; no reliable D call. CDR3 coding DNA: TGTGCCATCAGTGAGATCTACGAGCACTACTTC. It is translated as CAISEIYEHYF.